This record looks at one T cell receptor beta chain sequence and its context. Using immunoSEQ multiplex PCR, the repertoire was profiled, and TCRdb retains in-frame clones only, with some absent. The sample includes around 49,000 clones, about 87% seen only once; the top ten take approximately 10%. This sample was taken from a study of OX40 agonist ivuxolimab in advanced cancers. Trimming took 5 bases from V and 0 from J, leaving 13 bases between them. CDR3 size: 15 residues. Germline CDR1 MNHEY, CDR2 SVGAGI. This clonotype originated in an adult with an advanced solid tumor such as melanoma, head and neck, liver or kidney cancer. The chain joins TRBV6-5 to TRBJ1-1; D remains ambiguous. The sequenced sample was CD4+ or CD8+ T cells sorted from blood, obtained in a trial of the OX40 agonist ivuxolimab. The DNA of the CDR3 is TGTGCCAGCAGTAAGATCTGGGGTTTGAACACTGAAGCTTTCTTT. It codes for CASSKIWGLNTEAFF.